The rows below give T cell receptor beta chains drawn from one sample of a study of T-cell reconstitution after alpha-beta-depleted transplantation in children. TCRdb reprocessed the PCR reads via MiXCR and lists one record per CDR3 protein. The sample holds approximately 230,000 distinct CDR3 sequences, about 24% seen once. Source: PBMCs, mostly from graft donor cells, taken 360 days after TCRalphabeta/CD19-depleted stem cell transplant. The origin of the receptors is a female patient aged 2-9 years who had a stem cell transplant for congenital amegakaryocytic thrombocytopenia, so the T cells may come from the graft donor. CDR3s include the opening cysteine and the closing phenylalanine or tryptophan. Each record gives: D gene, V gene, J gene, clone size, CDR3 protein, CDR3 DNA. D genes are given only for firm matches. Clone size is given for some rows only: seen once, a few or many times, or a class if the clone is expanded.

NA	TRBV12-3/TRBV12-4	TRBJ1-5	NA	CASSRGDQPQHF	TGTGCCAGCAGTCGGGGGGATCAGCCCCAGCATTTT
NA	TRBV11-2	TRBJ1-6	NA	CASRGGWWVNSPLHF	TGTGCCAGCAGAGGGGGTTGGTGGGTGAATTCACCCCTCCACTTT
TRBD1	TRBV4-1	TRBJ1-1	few	CASSQETGELEAFF	TGCGCCAGCAGCCAGGAGACAGGGGAACTTGAAGCTTTCTTT
TRBD1	TRBV6-5	TRBJ1-5	few	CASSYYRTGGSLNQPQHF	TGTGCCAGCAGTTACTATCGGACAGGGGGAAGTTTGAATCAGCCCCAGCATTTT
TRBD2	TRBV5-1	TRBJ2-1	NA	CASSKTSGMVNEQFF	TGCGCCAGCAGCAAGACTAGCGGGATGGTGAATGAGCAGTTCTTC
NA	TRBV7-2	TRBJ2-7	once	CASSRTGGLYEQYF	TGTGCCAGCAGTCGCACTGGAGGCTTGTACGAGCAGTACTTC
NA	TRBV4-1	TRBJ2-4	few	CASSQDPPSLAKNIQYF	TGCGCCAGCAGCCAAGATCCCCCTAGCCTAGCCAAAAACATTCAGTACTTC
NA	TRBV12-3/TRBV12-4	TRBJ2-1	NA	CASSWGASSYNEQFF	TGTGCCAGCAGTTGGGGGGCTAGTTCCTACAATGAGCAGTTCTTC
NA	TRBV5-1	TRBJ2-7	once	CASSSGDSLREQYF	TGCGCCAGCAGCTCCGGGGACTCCCTGCGGGAGCAGTACTTC
NA	TRBV9	TRBJ2-2	NA	CASSVDRTGELFF	TGTGCCAGCAGCGTAGATAGGACCGGGGAGCTGTTTTTT
TRBD2	TRBV6-2/TRBV6-3	TRBJ2-1	NA	CASSFGLAGGSVNEQFF	TGTGCCAGCTCGTTCGGACTAGCGGGAGGTAGCGTCAATGAGCAGTTCTTC
NA	TRBV3-1	TRBJ2-7	NA	CASSHAARTYEQYF	TGTGCCAGCAGCCATGCCGCGAGAACCTACGAGCAGTACTTC
NA	TRBV7-9	TRBJ2-2	few	CASSHWKGELFF	TGTGCCAGCAGTCATTGGAAGGGGGAGCTGTTTTTT
TRBD2	TRBV6-2/TRBV6-3	TRBJ2-1	NA	CASSYSGGSYNEQFF	TGTGCCAGCAGTTATAGCGGGGGATCCTACAATGAGCAGTTCTTC
NA	TRBV20-1	TRBJ2-2	few	CSAREEGSDFGELFF	TGCAGTGCTAGAGAGGAAGGTTCCGATTTCGGGGAGCTGTTTTTT
NA	TRBV20-1	TRBJ2-2	few	CSARKAAGGELFF	TGCAGTGCCCGCAAAGCCGCGGGCGGGGAGCTGTTTTTT
NA	TRBV18	TRBJ2-1	few	CASSPLVAGAGLGGNEQFF	TGTGCCAGCTCACCATTGGTAGCTGGGGCAGGGTTAGGAGGCAATGAGCAGTTCTTC
NA	TRBV5-1	TRBJ2-5	NA	CASSLSGAQETQYF	TGCGCCAGCAGCTTGTCGGGGGCTCAGGAGACCCAGTACTTC
NA	TRBV20-1	TRBJ1-5	NA	CSAIPGALNQPQHF	TGCAGTGCCATCCCCGGGGCCCTCAATCAGCCCCAGCATTTT
NA	TRBV20-1	TRBJ2-2	NA	CSARPVYGGELFF	TGCAGTGCTCGACCCGTTTATGGCGGGGAGCTGTTTTTT
NA	TRBV11-3	TRBJ2-2	NA	CASSFLGNTGELFF	TGTGCCAGCAGCTTCCTTGGTAACACCGGGGAGCTGTTTTTT
NA	TRBV20-1	TRBJ2-3	NA	CSAPQARGTDSQYF	TGCAGTGCCCCGCAGGCCAGGGGCACAGATTCGCAGTATTTT
TRBD2	TRBV6-2/TRBV6-3	TRBJ2-7	NA	CASSYQSLAVYEQYF	TGTGCCAGCAGTTACCAGTCTCTAGCGGTCTACGAGCAGTACTTC
NA	TRBV12-3/TRBV12-4	TRBJ2-7	NA	CASSPRTLYEQYF	TGTGCCAGCAGCCCACGGACCCTTTACGAGCAGTACTTC
TRBD2	TRBV7-9	TRBJ2-1	few	CASSLAGTSGISNEQFF	TGTGCCAGCAGCTTAGCCGGGACTAGCGGGATTAGCAATGAGCAGTTCTTC
NA	TRBV12-3/TRBV12-4	TRBJ2-2	few	CASSLFDHGELFF	TGTGCCAGCAGTTTATTCGACCACGGGGAGCTGTTTTTT
NA	TRBV14	TRBJ1-4	NA	CASSQDGAGYEKLFF	TGTGCCAGCAGCCAAGATGGGGCCGGGTATGAAAAACTGTTTTTT